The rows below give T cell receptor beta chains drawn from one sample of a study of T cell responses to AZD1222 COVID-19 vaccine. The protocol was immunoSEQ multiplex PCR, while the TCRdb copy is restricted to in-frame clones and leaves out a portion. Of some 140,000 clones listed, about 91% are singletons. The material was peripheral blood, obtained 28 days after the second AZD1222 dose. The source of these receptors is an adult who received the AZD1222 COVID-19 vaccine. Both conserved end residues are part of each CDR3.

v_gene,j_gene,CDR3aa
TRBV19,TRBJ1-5,CASSTDRDQPQHF
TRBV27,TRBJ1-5,CASSPNNQPQHF
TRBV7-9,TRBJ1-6,CASSLGDMTDYNSPLHF
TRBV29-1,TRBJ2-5,CSVEGQLETQYF
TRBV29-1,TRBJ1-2,CSVDRAGSYGYTF
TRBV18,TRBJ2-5,CASSGSRTGQETQYF
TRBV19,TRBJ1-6,CASSIRQSGSPLHF
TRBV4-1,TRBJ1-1,CASSQQLMNTEAFF
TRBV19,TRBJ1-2,CASIPGQTNYGYTF
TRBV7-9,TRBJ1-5,CASSLGVGKRQPQHF
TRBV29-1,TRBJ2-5,CSVRGGPQETQYF
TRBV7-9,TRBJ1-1,CASSLGGGTEAFF
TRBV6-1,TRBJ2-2,CASSEGSGFETGELFF
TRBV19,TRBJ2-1,CATYWGLTYNEQFF
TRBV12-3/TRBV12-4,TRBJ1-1,CASSLTSNTEAFF
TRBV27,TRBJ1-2,CASSLRGWGFDGYTF
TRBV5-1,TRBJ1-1,CASSSQGWDTEAFF
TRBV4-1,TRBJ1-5,CASSQARGRKDQPQHF
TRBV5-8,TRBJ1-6,CASSLDSPLHF
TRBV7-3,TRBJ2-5,CASSQTSGQETQYF
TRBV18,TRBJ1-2,CASSPPGDVLYGYTF
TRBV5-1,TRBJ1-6,CASSLAVGGKSPLHF
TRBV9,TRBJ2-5,CASSEGGKGFGLETQYF